This T cell receptor (beta chain) was found in a study of radiotherapy plus CTLA-4 blockade in lung cancer. Study-level information: Overall, about 19% of patients showed an objective response, while 31% attained disease control.

A remark on this clone: Its antigen remains unknown.

Per the germline V gene, CDR1 is MDHEN and CDR2 is SYDVKM. The CDR3 length is 13 residues. V was pared by 4 bases and J by 3 bases, with 2 bases of the junction left unmatched. Chemo-refractory metastatic non-small-cell lung cancer patients were treated with focal radiation plus CTLA-4 blockade with ipilimumab. Points from the study as a whole: Response was reportedly best predicted by early blood T cell clone dynamics, with interferon-beta. Radiotherapy with ipilimumab was followed by blood expansion of tumor-derived clones.

Clones were read by immunoSEQ multiplex PCR, and TCRdb kept only the in-frame ones, dropping some. The sample lists 100,000 to 150,000 clones; about four fifths were seen once. This chain uses TRBV28 with TRBJ1-2; 7 nucleotides match TRBD1. Source: peripheral blood, taken from a patient treated with radiotherapy plus ipilimumab. This receptor was identified in a human donor with non-small cell lung cancer who had a partial response to radiotherapy plus ipilimumab. The CDR3 nucleotides are TGTGCCAGCAGTTCGACAGGGCACTATGGCTACACCTTC. As protein: CASSSTGHYGYTF.